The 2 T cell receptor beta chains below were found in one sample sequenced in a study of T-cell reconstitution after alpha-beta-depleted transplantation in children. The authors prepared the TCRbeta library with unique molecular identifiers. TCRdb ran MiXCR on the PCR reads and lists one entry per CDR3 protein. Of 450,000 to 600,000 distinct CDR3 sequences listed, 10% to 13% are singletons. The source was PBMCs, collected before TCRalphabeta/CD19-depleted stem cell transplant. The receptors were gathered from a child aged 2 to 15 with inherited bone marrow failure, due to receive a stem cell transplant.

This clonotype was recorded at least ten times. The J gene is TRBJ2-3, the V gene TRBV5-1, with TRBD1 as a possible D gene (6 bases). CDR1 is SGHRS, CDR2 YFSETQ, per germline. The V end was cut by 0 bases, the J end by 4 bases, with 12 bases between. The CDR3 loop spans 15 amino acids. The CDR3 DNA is TGCGCCAGCAGCTTGGGAGTTGGGGGCCCAGATACGCAGTATTTT. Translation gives CASSLGVGGPDTQYF.

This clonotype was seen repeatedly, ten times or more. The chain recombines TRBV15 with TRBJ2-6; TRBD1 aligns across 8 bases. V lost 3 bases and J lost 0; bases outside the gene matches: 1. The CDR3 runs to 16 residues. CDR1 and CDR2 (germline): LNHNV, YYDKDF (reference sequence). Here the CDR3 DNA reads TGTGCCACCAGCAGTGACAGGGGCTCTGGGGCCAACGTCCTGACTTTC. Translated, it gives CATSSDRGSGANVLTF. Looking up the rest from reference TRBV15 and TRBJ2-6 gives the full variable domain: DAMVIQNPRYQVTQFGKPVTLSCSQTLNHNVMYWYQQKSSQAPKLLFHYYDKDFNNEADTPDNFQSRRPNTSFCFLDIRSPGLGDTAMYLCATSSDRGSGANVLTFGAGSRLTVL.